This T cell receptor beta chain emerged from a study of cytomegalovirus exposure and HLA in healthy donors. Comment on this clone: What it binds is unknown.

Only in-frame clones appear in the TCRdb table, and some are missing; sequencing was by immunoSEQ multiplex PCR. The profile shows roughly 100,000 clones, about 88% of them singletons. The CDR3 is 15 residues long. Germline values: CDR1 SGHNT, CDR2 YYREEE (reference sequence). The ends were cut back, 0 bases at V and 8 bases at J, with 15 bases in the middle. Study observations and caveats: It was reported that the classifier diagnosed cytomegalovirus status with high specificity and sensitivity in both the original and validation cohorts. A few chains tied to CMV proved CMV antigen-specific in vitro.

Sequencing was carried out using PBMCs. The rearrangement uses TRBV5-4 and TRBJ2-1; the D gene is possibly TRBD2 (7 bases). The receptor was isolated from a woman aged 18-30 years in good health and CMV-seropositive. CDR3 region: CASSLGRGPGYEQFF. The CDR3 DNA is TGTGCCAGCAGCTTGGGGCGGGGGCCTGGGTATGAGCAGTTCTTC.